Given below is one T cell receptor (beta chain) in context. 60 Vbeta and 13 Jbeta primers were used in PCR. Data came from immunoSEQ multiplex PCR; TCRdb stores just in-frame clones and leaves some out. The data contain approximately 92,000 clones, 81% of them singletons. The data were taken from a study of cytomegalovirus exposure and HLA in healthy donors. Donors in the study were healthy people who gave bone marrow. Germline V gene lookup returns CDR1 MNHEY and CDR2 SMNVEV (reference sequence). Trimming pared 8 bases from V and 1 base from J, leaving 20 bases between. The CDR3 extends over 16 amino acids.

Sequenced input: PBMCs. The chain joins TRBV27 to TRBJ1-1; D perhaps matches TRBD1 (6 bases). The receptor's source is a woman aged 70-85 years in good health and CMV-seropositive. The CDR3 loop reads CASGSGTPIRNTEAFF. CDR3 DNA sequence: TGTGCCAGCGGCTCCGGGACACCTATCCGGAACACTGAAGCTTTCTTT.